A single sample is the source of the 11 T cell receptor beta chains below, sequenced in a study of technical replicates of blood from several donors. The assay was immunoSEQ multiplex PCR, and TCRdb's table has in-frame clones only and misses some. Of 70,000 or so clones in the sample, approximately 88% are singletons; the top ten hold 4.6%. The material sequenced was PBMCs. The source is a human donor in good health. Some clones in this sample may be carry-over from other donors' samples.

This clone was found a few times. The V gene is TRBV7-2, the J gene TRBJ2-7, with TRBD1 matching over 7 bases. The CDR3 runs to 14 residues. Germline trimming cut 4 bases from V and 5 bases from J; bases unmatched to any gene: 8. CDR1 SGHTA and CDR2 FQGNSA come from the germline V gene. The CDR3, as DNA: TGTGCCAGCAGCTACGCACTAGGGGGCAACGAGCAGTACTTC. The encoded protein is CASSYALGGNEQYF.

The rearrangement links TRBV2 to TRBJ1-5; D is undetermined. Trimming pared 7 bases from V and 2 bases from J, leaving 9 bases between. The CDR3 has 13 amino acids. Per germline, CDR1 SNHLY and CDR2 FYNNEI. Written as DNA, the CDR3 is TGTGCCAGCAACGGGGTGGGCAATCAGCCCCAGCATTTT. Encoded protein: CASNGVGNQPQHF.

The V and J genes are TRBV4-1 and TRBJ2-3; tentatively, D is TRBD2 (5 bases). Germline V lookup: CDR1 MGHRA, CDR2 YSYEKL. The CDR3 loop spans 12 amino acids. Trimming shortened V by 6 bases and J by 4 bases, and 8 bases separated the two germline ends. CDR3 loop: CASRTSSDTQYF. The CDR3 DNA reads TGCGCCAGCAGAACTAGTTCAGATACGCAGTATTTT.

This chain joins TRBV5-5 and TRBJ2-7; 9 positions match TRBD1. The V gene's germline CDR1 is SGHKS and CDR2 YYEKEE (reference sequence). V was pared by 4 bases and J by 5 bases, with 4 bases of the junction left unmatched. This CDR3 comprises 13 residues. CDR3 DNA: TGTGCCAGCAGCCCGGGACAGGGCAACGAGCAGTACTTC. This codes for CASSPGQGNEQYF.

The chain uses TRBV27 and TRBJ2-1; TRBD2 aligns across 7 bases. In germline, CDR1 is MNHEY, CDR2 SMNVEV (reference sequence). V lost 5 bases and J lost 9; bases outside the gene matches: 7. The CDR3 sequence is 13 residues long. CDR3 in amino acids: CASSPTSAGEQFF. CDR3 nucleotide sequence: TGTGCCAGCAGTCCAACTAGCGCCGGTGAGCAGTTCTTC.

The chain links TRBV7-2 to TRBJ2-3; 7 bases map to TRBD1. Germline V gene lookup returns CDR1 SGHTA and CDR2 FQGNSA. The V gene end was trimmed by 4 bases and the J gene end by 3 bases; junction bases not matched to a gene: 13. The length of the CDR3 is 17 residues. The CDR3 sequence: CASSWGTDLNLTDTQYF. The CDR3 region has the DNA TGTGCCAGCAGCTGGGGGACAGACCTCAATCTTACAGATACGCAGTATTTT.

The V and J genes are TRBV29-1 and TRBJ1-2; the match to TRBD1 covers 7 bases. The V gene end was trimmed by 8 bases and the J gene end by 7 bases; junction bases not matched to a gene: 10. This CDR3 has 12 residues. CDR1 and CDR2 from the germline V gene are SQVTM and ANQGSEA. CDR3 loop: CSLSNEGAGYTF. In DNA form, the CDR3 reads TGCAGCTTATCAAACGAGGGGGCTGGCTACACCTTC.

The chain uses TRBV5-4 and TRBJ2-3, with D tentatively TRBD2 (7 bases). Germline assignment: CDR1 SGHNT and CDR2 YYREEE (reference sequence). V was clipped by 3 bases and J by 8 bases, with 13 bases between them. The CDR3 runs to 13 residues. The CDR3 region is CASSSGGHFTQYF. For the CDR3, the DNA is TGTGCCAGCAGCTCCGGGGGGCACTTTACGCAGTATTTT.

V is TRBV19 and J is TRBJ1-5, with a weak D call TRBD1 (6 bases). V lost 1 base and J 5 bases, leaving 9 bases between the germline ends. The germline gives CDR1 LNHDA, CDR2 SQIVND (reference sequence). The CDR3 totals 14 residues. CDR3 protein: CASSIAQGYQPQHF. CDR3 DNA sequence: TGTGCCAGTAGTATAGCACAGGGCTATCAGCCCCAGCATTTT.

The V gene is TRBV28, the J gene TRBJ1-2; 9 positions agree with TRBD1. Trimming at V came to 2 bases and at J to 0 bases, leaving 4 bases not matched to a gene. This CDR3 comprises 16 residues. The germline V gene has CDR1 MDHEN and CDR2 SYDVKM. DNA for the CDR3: TGTGCCAGCAGTTTAGCAGGGACAGGGTCTAACTATGGCTACACCTTC. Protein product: CASSLAGTGSNYGYTF.

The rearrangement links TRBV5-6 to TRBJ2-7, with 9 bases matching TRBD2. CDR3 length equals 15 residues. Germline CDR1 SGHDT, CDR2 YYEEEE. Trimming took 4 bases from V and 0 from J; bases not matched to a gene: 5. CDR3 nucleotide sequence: TGTGCCAGCAGCCCCGCGGGGGGGAGCTCCTACGAGCAGTACTTC. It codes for CASSPAGGSSYEQYF.